The 23 T cell receptor beta chains reported below all come from one sample, sequenced in a study of PD-L1 blockade in urothelial cancer. Profiling relied on immunoSEQ multiplex PCR, and the TCRdb table lists in-frame clones only, not all of them. The sample contains about 41,000 clones, 70% to 85% of which appear only once. The starting material was PBMCs, obtained around atezolizumab (anti-PD-L1) treatment. The receptor set was obtained from a man between 60 and 75 years old with urothelial cancer.

The rearrangement joins TRBV10-2 to TRBJ2-5; 12 bases align to TRBD1. Germline trimming cut 2 bases from V and 5 bases from J; bases unmatched to any gene: 12. Per germline, CDR1 WSHSY and CDR2 SAAADI. This CDR3 spans 18 amino acids. The CDR3: CASSEPGGTGGLGETQYF. Here the CDR3 DNA reads TGCGCCAGCAGTGAGCCAGGAGGGACAGGGGGCCTAGGCGAGACCCAGTACTTC.

This chain uses TRBV29-1 with TRBJ2-3; 9 bases fit TRBD2. Looked up from germline, CDR1 is SQVTM and CDR2 is ANQGSEA. There are 13 residues in the CDR3. The CDR3 sequence: CGAGGGATDTQYF. In DNA form, the CDR3 reads TGCGGCGCGGGAGGGGGAGCCACAGATACGCAGTATTTT.

A few counts support this clone. The rearrangement joins TRBV5-5 to TRBJ2-7; D might be TRBD1 (5 bases). The V and J ends lost 0 bases and 4 bases respectively, with 14 bases between them. From germline, CDR1 is SGHKS and CDR2 YYEKEE (reference sequence). The CDR3 loop spans 15 amino acids. CDR3 in DNA: TGTGCCAGCAGCTTGGCCTTCAGACAGCCATACGAGCAGTACTTC. It codes for CASSLAFRQPYEQYF.

The CDR3 DNA is TGCGCCAGCAGCCACTCCCGGAACACTGAAGCTTTCTTT. Residues: CASSHSRNTEAFF. This sequence joins TRBV5-1 and TRBJ1-1; D remains ambiguous. CDR1 and CDR2 from the germline V gene are SGHRS and YFSETQ. This CDR3 contains 13 residues. V lost 4 bases, J lost 1 base, and 8 bases lay in between.

The chain uses TRBV6-9 and TRBJ2-1, with no clear D. CDR3 length equals 15 residues. Per the germline V gene, CDR1 is MNHGY and CDR2 is SVAAGI. Trimming left V 0 bases short and J 7 bases short, with 13 bases between. CDR3 sequence (DNA): TGTGCCAGCAGTTATTCCCCCCCTCGAGGAAATGAGCAGTTCTTC. Translation gives CASSYSPPRGNEQFF.

J is TRBJ2-5 and V is TRBV11-2; the D gene is possibly TRBD1 (5 bases). The germline gives CDR1 SGHAT, CDR2 FQNNGV. The CDR3 runs to 13 residues. V lost 1 base, J lost 5 bases, and 8 bases lay in between. The CDR3 DNA is TGTGCCAGCAGCTTAGGCAGGGCGGAGACCCAGTACTTC. Translating it yields CASSLGRAETQYF.

As concerns this clone: Other DNA sequences within the sample encode an identical CDR3. The chain carries TRBV6-1 and TRBJ1-2, with D maybe TRBD1 (5 bases). The CDR3 runs to 13 residues. CDR1 MNHNS and CDR2 SASEGT come from the germline V gene. V was pared by 3 bases and J by 5 bases, with 10 bases between. The CDR3 coding sequence is TGTGCCAGCAGTGAGGGGCTTAGGTATGGCTACACCTTC. This encodes CASSEGLRYGYTF.

The rearrangement joins TRBV5-4 to TRBJ2-7; perhaps TRBD1 as D (5 bases). Trimming removed 5 bases from V and 1 base from J, with 19 bases in between. CDR1 is SGHNT and CDR2 is YYREEE in the germline V gene (reference sequence). This CDR3 comprises 16 residues. The CDR3: CASSNIFAGRSYEQYF. The CDR3 region has the DNA TGTGCCAGCAGTAATATTTTCGCAGGGCGTTCCTACGAGCAGTACTTC.

A single count supports this clone. The chain joins TRBV19 to TRBJ2-7; 7 bases fit TRBD1. Germline CDR1 reads LNHDA; CDR2 reads SQIVND (reference sequence). J was trimmed by 7 bases and V by 4 bases; bases with no gene match: 7. This CDR3 spans 13 amino acids. The DNA for the CDR3 is TGTGCCAGTAGTAGGACGGCAGGGGGTGAGCAGTACTTC. It encodes CASSRTAGGEQYF.

By share, this clone ranks as medium-sized. The rearrangement links TRBV19 to TRBJ2-7; 7 nucleotides match TRBD1. Germline trimming cut 5 bases from V and 3 bases from J; bases unmatched to any gene: 10. Looked up from germline, CDR1 is LNHDA and CDR2 is SQIVND (reference sequence). This CDR3 region has 15 residues. CDR3 sequence: CASSPRDRGGYEQYF. For the CDR3, the DNA is TGTGCCAGTAGTCCCCGGGACAGAGGAGGCTACGAGCAGTACTTC.

The chain joins TRBV6-6 to TRBJ2-3; no clear D gene. The CDR3 length is 15 residues. Germline loops: CDR1 MNHNY, CDR2 SVGAGI (reference sequence). V lost 2 bases and J 1 base, leaving 10 bases between the germline ends. The CDR3 sequence is CASSYGGRRTDTQYF. The CDR3 nucleotides are TGTGCCAGCAGTTACGGCGGCCGGCGCACAGATACGCAGTATTTT.

The rearrangement links TRBV5-6 to TRBJ2-7; no clear D gene. This CDR3 has 12 residues. Trimming removed 4 bases from V and 0 bases from J, with 5 bases in between. Germline V gene sequence: CDR1 SGHDT, CDR2 YYEEEE. CDR3 DNA: TGTGCCAGCAGCAGACTCTCCTACGAGCAGTACTTC. Residues: CASSRLSYEQYF.

This clone appeared a few times. J is TRBJ1-4 and V is TRBV2, with TRBD1 as a possible D gene (5 bases). V lost 6 bases, J lost 10 bases, and 12 bases lay in between. The CDR3 totals 12 residues. Germline CDR1 and CDR2: SNHLY and FYNNEI. The CDR3 sequence is CASSLGGGKLFF. CDR3 coding DNA: TGTGCCAGCAGCCTCGGGGGGGGAAAACTGTTTTTT.

The chain employs TRBV5-1 and TRBJ1-1, with D hard to call. The germline V gene has CDR1 SGHRS and CDR2 YFSETQ. The ends were cut back, 3 bases at V and 1 base at J, with 13 bases in the middle. This CDR3 is 15 amino acids long. CDR3 DNA sequence: TGCGCCAGCAGCTCAACTCCGAGGCGGAACACTGAAGCTTTCTTT. This translates into CASSSTPRRNTEAFF.

The chain joins TRBV30 to TRBJ1-5, with D perhaps matching TRBD1 (5 bases). The CDR3 is 14 residues long. CDR1 and CDR2 from the germline V gene are GTSNPN and SVGIG (reference sequence). Between the trimmed V and J ends, which lost 2 bases and 3 bases, there was a span of 11 bases. CDR3: CAWSFGGSNQPQHF. DNA of the CDR3: TGTGCCTGGAGTTTCGGGGGGTCCAATCAGCCCCAGCATTTT.

V is TRBV5-1 and J is TRBJ2-1, with 9 positions matching TRBD1. The germline gives CDR1 SGHRS, CDR2 YFSETQ. Unmatched junction bases numbered 8, after V lost 4 bases and J lost 6 bases. The CDR3 runs to 15 residues. CDR3 bases: TGCGCCAGCAGCCCACAGGGGGCGCCTATCAATGAGCAGTTCTTC. This gives the protein CASSPQGAPINEQFF.

This rearrangement joins TRBV6-9 to TRBJ1-5, with D tentatively TRBD1 (5 bases). This CDR3 contains 17 residues. Trimming removed 0 bases from V and 2 bases from J, with 14 bases in between. The germline V gene has CDR1 MNHGY and CDR2 SVAAGI. The CDR3 bases are TGTGCCAGCAGTTATTCTTTACAGGATTGGGGCAATCAGCCCCAGCATTTT. Amino acids: CASSYSLQDWGNQPQHF.

V gene TRBV4-2 combines with J gene TRBJ1-5; D gene ambiguous. The germline V gene encodes CDR1 LGHNA and CDR2 YNFKEQ. V lost 2 bases and J 2 bases, leaving 13 bases between the germline ends. The CDR3 loop spans 16 amino acids. The CDR3 DNA follows: TGTGCCAGCAGCCAAACCAGGAGGGAGGGCAATCAGCCCCAGCATTTT. This sequence encodes CASSQTRREGNQPQHF.

In its sample, this clone was seen once. This sequence joins TRBV6-5 and TRBJ2-7; D possibly corresponds to TRBD1 (6 bases). Trimming shortened V by 7 bases and J by 4 bases, and 14 bases separated the two germline ends. Germline values: CDR1 MNHEY, CDR2 SVGAGI. The CDR3 is 13 residues long. Here the CDR3 reads CASKTGGRYEQYF. The CDR3 DNA reads as TGTGCCAGCAAGACTGGGGGCAGGTACGAGCAGTACTTC.

This rearrangement joins TRBV5-1 to TRBJ2-5, with TRBD1 matching over 11 bases. The junction had 8 bases not matched to a gene; V was cut back by 4 bases and J by 3 bases. The CDR3 is 16 residues long. Germline CDR1 reads SGHRS; CDR2 reads YFSETQ. In DNA form, the CDR3 reads TGCGCCAGCAGCCGGACAGGGGGCGCTAAAAAAGAGACCCAGTACTTC. Translation gives CASSRTGGAKKETQYF.

Comments on this clone: In the same sample, other DNA sequences code for this CDR3. This chain links TRBV6-1 with TRBJ1-2; D is possibly TRBD1 (5 bases). The CDR3 loop spans 13 amino acids. From germline, CDR1 is MNHNS and CDR2 SASEGT. V dropped 3 bases and J dropped 5 bases, with 10 bases sitting between them. The CDR3 sequence: CASSEGLRYGYTF. CDR3 DNA: TGTGCCAGCAGTGAGGGACTGAGGTATGGCTACACCTTC.

This rearrangement joins TRBV5-1 to TRBJ2-2, with TRBD1 as a possible D gene (6 bases). Trimming removed 5 bases from V and 3 bases from J, with 35 bases in between. Germline V CDR1 and CDR2: SGHRS, YFSETQ. The CDR3 extends over 22 amino acids. The CDR3 sequence is CASRWDTGLPDEDHQDTGELFF. In nucleotides, the CDR3 is TGCGCCAGCAGGTGGGATACAGGGTTGCCGGACGAGGATCACCAAGACACCGGGGAGCTGTTTTTT.

The genes are TRBV6-1 and TRBJ2-3; 9 bases match TRBD2. The length of the CDR3 is 16 residues. The germline V gene has CDR1 MNHNS and CDR2 SASEGT. Unmatched junction bases numbered 7, after V lost 2 bases and J lost 4 bases. This chain's CDR3 is CASSESPSGGSDTQYF. In DNA form, the CDR3 reads TGTGCCAGCAGTGAATCTCCGAGCGGGGGGTCAGATACGCAGTATTTT.